What follows is one TCR beta chain and its context. Antigen: not known. The germline V gene encodes CDR1 SQVTM and CDR2 ANQGSEA. The CDR3 spans 14 residues. The data belong to a study of CXCR3-negative and CXCR3-positive naive CD8 T cells. About the study: There were 120 million to 150 million TRB reads altogether, and each library had about 1.5 +/- 0.3 million of them.

UMI-tagged TRB cDNA libraries were built via 5' RACE. Each CDR3 protein gets one entry in TCRdb, which reprocessed the 5' RACE reads and gives no DNA. This sample's table reports about 130,000 distinct CDR3 sequences. The naive CD8+ gate required CD45RO-CCR7+CD27+CD95- phenotype. Study-wide points: CXCR3-negative and CXCR3-positive naive cells shared comparable TRBV-TRBJ usage, but memory cells did not. TRB CDR3 properties served as the basis for inferring TCR strength, and surface CD5 was comparable between naive subsets. CXCR3-expressing naive cells carried TRB CDR3s more hydrophobic than those of CXCR3-negative naive cells.

This receptor was taken from a human donor in good health. Some clones in this sample may be carry-over from other donors' samples. The sample taken for sequencing was naive CXCR3+ CD8+ T cells from blood. Stated subset: CD45RO-CCR7+CD27+CD95- naive CD8+ T cells expressing CXCR3 (TNR3+). V usage is TRBV29-1 and J usage is TRBJ1-1. CDR3: CSAASGLLNTEAFF.